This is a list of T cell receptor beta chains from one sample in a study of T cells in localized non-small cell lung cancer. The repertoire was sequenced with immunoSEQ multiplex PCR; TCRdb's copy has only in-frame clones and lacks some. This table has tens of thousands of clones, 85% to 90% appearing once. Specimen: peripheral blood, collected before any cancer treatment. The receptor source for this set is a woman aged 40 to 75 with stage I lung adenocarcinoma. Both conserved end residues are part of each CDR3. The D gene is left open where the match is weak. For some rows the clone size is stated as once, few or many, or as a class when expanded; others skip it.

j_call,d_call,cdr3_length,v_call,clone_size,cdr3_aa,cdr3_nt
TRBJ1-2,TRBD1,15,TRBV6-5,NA,CASSYSPQGAGGYTF,TGTGCCAGCAGTTACTCACCTCAGGGGGCAGGTGGCTACACCTTC
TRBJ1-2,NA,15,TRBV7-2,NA,CASSPRTAENYGYTF,TGTGCCAGCAGCCCCCGGACCGCGGAGAACTATGGCTACACCTTC
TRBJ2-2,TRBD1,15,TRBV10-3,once,CAISDWDRGPGELFF,TGTGCCATCAGTGATTGGGACAGGGGGCCCGGGGAGCTGTTTTTT
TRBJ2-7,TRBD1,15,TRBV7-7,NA,CASSSGQGPSYEQYF,TGTGCTAGCAGCTCCGGACAGGGGCCCTCCTACGAGCAGTACTTC
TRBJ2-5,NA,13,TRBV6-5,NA,CASSFGARETQYF,TGTGCCAGCAGTTTCGGGGCGCGGGAGACCCAGTACTTC
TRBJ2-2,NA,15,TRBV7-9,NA,CASSPSEGDTGELFF,TGTGCCAGCAGCCCAAGCGAGGGGGACACCGGGGAGCTGTTTTTT
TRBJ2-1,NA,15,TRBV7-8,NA,CASLLGGGQYNEQFF,TGTGCCAGCCTTCTTGGGGGTGGGCAATACAATGAGCAGTTCTTC
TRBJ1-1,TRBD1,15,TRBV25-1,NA,CASSGPGQGRTEAFF,TGTGCCAGCAGTGGCCCGGGACAGGGGAGAACTGAAGCTTTCTTT
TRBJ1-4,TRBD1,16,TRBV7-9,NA,CASSLDGQVVHEKLFF,TGTGCCAGCAGCTTAGATGGACAGGTTGTCCATGAAAAACTGTTTTTT
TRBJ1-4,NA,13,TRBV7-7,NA,CASSKEPGEKLFF,TGTGCCAGCAGCAAAGAGCCGGGTGAAAAACTGTTTTTT